The T cell receptor beta chain described here comes from a study of OX40 agonist ivuxolimab in advanced cancers. Study overall: Every patient in dose escalation had hepatocellular carcinoma, melanoma, renal cell or head and neck cancer.

Method: immunoSEQ multiplex PCR; TCRdb's copy keeps in-frame clones and lacks some. Here the sample spans 50,000 or so clones, around 88% being singletons. The CDR3 loop spans 13 amino acids. The germline CDR1 and CDR2 sequences are KGHSH and LQKENI. V lost 2 bases and J 6 bases, leaving 9 bases between the germline ends. In its sample, this clone was seen once. The specimen comprised CD4+ or CD8+ T cells sorted from blood, sampled in a trial of the OX40 agonist ivuxolimab. The chain carries TRBV18 and TRBJ2-3; D ambiguous. This TCR was sampled from an adult with an advanced solid tumor such as melanoma, head and neck, liver or kidney cancer. The CDR3 nucleotides read TGTGCCAGCTCACCAGAGTTGGAGGATACGCAGTATTTT. Translating gives CASSPELEDTQYF.